This is a list of T cell receptor beta chains from one sample in a study of T cell repertoires in cytomegalovirus infection. One entry per CDR3 protein, called by TCRdb with MiXCR from the reads. The table shows about 260,000 distinct CDR3 sequences, with approximately 14% occurring only once. The specimen sequenced was PBMCs. The receptors stem from a human donor in good health (CMV status not recorded). Some clones in this sample may be carry-over from other donors' samples. CDR3s include the opening cysteine and the closing phenylalanine or tryptophan. The D gene is left open where the match is weak. The size of a clone is reported for some rows only, either as once, few or many, or as a class for expanded clones.

abundance,v_gene,d_gene,j_gene,CDR3aa,CDR3nt
-,TRBV7-9,-,TRBJ2-7,CASTQQGKRDEQYF,TGTGCCAGCACCCAACAGGGTAAGCGGGACGAGCAGTACTTC
many,TRBV12-3/TRBV12-4,TRBD1,TRBJ1-2,CASRENRGIDLYGYTF,TGTGCCAGCAGAGAAAACAGGGGGATTGATCTCTATGGCTACACCTTC
many,TRBV7-2,-,TRBJ1-1,CASSSHTEAFF,TGTGCCAGCAGCTCACACACTGAAGCTTTCTTT
-,TRBV10-3,-,TRBJ2-7,CAIREPVGLTYEQYF,TGTGCCATCAGGGAGCCGGTAGGGCTCACCTACGAGCAGTACTTC
few,TRBV11-2,-,TRBJ2-5,CASSLPGARTQYF,TGTGCCAGCAGCTTACCAGGGGCAAGGACCCAGTACTTC
many,TRBV5-4,-,TRBJ2-5,CASSLEFVGETQYF,TGTGCCAGCAGCTTGGAGTTCGTTGGGGAGACCCAGTACTTC
many,TRBV12-3/TRBV12-4,-,TRBJ2-3,CASGRDTDTQYF,TGTGCCAGTGGCAGGGACACAGATACGCAGTATTTT
many,TRBV7-2,-,TRBJ2-7,CASSLALQFYEQYF,TGTGCCAGCAGCTTGGCACTACAGTTCTACGAGCAGTACTTC
many,TRBV10-3,TRBD1,TRBJ1-1,CAISGRKGANTEAFF,TGTGCCATCAGTGGGAGGAAGGGGGCAAACACTGAAGCTTTCTTT
many,TRBV2,-,TRBJ1-1,CASRDKQGRNTEAFF,TGTGCCAGCAGAGATAAACAGGGCCGAAACACTGAAGCTTTCTTT
many,TRBV5-4,TRBD2,TRBJ2-1,CASSSTRDYKYNEQFF,TGTGCCAGCAGCTCAACCCGGGACTACAAATACAATGAGCAGTTCTTC
few,TRBV29-1,-,TRBJ2-5,CSVGIGETQYF,TGCAGCGTTGGAATTGGTGAGACCCAGTACTTC
few,TRBV7-6,-,TRBJ2-7,CASSRWSSYEQYF,TGTGCCAGCAGCAGGTGGAGCTCCTACGAGCAGTACTTC
many,TRBV7-8,TRBD1,TRBJ2-7,CASSLAGQTYEQYF,TGTGCCAGCAGCTTAGCGGGACAGACCTACGAGCAGTACTTC
many,TRBV28,-,TRBJ2-1,CASSLYGYNEQFF,TGTGCCAGCAGTTTATATGGGTACAATGAGCAGTTCTTC
many,TRBV12-3/TRBV12-4,-,TRBJ1-6,CASSFRTSRVSYNSPLHF,TGTGCCAGCAGTTTCCGGACATCGAGGGTCTCCTATAATTCACCCCTCCACTTT
few,TRBV7-9,-,TRBJ1-1,CASSRPKDTEAFF,TGTGCCAGCAGCCGACCAAAGGACACTGAAGCTTTCTTT
-,TRBV12-3/TRBV12-4,TRBD1,TRBJ1-5,CASSPLRGGAGNQPQHF,TGTGCCAGCAGTCCCCTAAGAGGGGGCGCGGGCAATCAGCCCCAGCATTTT
many,TRBV7-3,TRBD2,TRBJ2-7,CASSPDPGGARTYEQYF,TGTGCCAGCAGCCCTGACCCCGGGGGGGCCCGAACCTACGAGCAGTACTTC
many,TRBV11-2,-,TRBJ2-7,CASSFQGRVYEQYF,TGTGCCAGCAGCTTTCAGGGGCGCGTCTACGAGCAGTACTTC
many,TRBV28,-,TRBJ2-5,CASSLQGAGETQYF,TGTGCCAGCAGTTTACAGGGAGCCGGAGAGACCCAGTACTTC
-,TRBV15,TRBD2,TRBJ2-1,CATSRGSSGRAPEQFF,TGTGCCACCAGCAGAGGTTCGAGCGGGAGGGCCCCCGAGCAGTTCTTC
few,TRBV10-2,-,TRBJ1-2,CASSEPPADGYTF,TGCGCCAGCAGTGAGCCGCCAGCCGATGGCTACACCTTC
many,TRBV2,TRBD1,TRBJ2-2,CASSNQGALTGELFF,TGTGCCAGCAGTAACCAGGGGGCCCTCACCGGGGAGCTGTTTTTT
many,TRBV7-2,-,TRBJ2-5,CASSYSGSRETQYF,TGTGCCAGCAGCTATTCGGGAAGCCGGGAGACCCAGTACTTC
-,TRBV6-2/TRBV6-3,-,TRBJ2-6,CATFNYGANVLTF,TGTGCCACATTCAACTACGGGGCCAACGTCCTGACTTTC
-,TRBV28,-,TRBJ1-5,CASSPTRGSNQPQHF,TGTGCCAGCAGTCCTACCCGGGGCAGCAATCAGCCCCAGCATTTT
-,TRBV7-2,TRBD2,TRBJ2-3,CASSLTGLAGGSDTPDF,TGTGCCAGCAGCTTAACGGGACTAGCGGGAGGCTCAGATACGCCGGATTTT
many,TRBV7-2,TRBD2,TRBJ2-1,CASSLARLANEQFF,TGTGCCAGCAGCTTAGCTCGACTAGCGAATGAGCAGTTCTTC